This T cell receptor beta chain was captured in a study of shared clonotypes between healthy human individuals. A roughly 220 ng quantity of DNA, 29,000 or so T cell genomes, went into the sorted-subset replicate PCRs. Assay used: immunoSEQ multiplex PCR; TCRdb lists only in-frame clones, some missing. The repertoire consists of hundreds of thousands of clones, with 97% occurring once and the leading ten covering 0.055% to 0.07%. The CDR3 runs to 14 residues. Trimming removed 4 bases from V and 0 bases from J, with 9 bases in between. The germline CDR1 and CDR2 sequences are SGHNT and YYREEE (reference sequence). Donors comprised healthy HIV-negative adults lacking recent acute infections or vaccinations. Naive CD45RA+ and memory CD45RA-negative subsets were split from CD4+ cells.

The clonotype originates from a woman in her twenties or thirties in good health. This sequence joins TRBV5-4 and TRBJ2-3; D tentatively fits TRBD1 or TRBD2 (5 bases each). Input material: naive CD4+ T cells sorted from blood. Subset given: CD45RA+ positively selected. CDR3 nucleotide sequence: TGTGCCAGCAGCCCGGGACCGAGCACAGATACGCAGTATTTT. This encodes CASSPGPSTDTQYF.